Reported below is one T cell receptor (beta chain). Then a second PCR, running about 6 to 12 cycles, was carried out with a sample-barcoded 5' primer and a J-beta primer mix. TCRdb analysed the 5' RACE reads with MiXCR anew, one entry per CDR3 protein. The sample records 700,000 to 950,000 distinct CDR3 sequences, 58% being singletons. These data originate in a study of blood T cells in healthy people across ages. The ends lost 5 bases at V and 1 base at J; junction bases unmatched: 6. This CDR3 contains 15 residues. The rearrangement joins TRBV12-3 or TRBV12-4 to TRBJ2-3; 7 bases are a match to TRBD1. The clonotype originates from a man aged 30 to 45 in good health. The material sequenced was blood. CDR3 nucleotide sequence: TGTGCCAGCAGTGACCGGGACAGACGCACAGATACGCAGTATTTT. Protein sequence: CASSDRDRRTDTQYF.